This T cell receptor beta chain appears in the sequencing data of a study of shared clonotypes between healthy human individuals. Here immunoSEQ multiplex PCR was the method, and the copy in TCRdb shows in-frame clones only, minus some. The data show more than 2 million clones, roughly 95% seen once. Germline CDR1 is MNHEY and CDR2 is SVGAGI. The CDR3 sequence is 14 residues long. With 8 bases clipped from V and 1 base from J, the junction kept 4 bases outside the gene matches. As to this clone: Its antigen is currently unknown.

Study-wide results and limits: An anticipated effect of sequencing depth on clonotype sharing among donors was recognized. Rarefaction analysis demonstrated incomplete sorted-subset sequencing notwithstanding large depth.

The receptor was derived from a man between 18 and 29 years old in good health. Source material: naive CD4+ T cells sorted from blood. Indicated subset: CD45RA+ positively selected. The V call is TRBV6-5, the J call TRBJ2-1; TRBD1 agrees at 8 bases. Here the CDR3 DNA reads TGTGCCAGCGCTCGGACAGGGTCCTACAATGAGCAGTTCTTC. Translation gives CASARTGSYNEQFF.